The 15 T cell receptor beta chains below were found in one sample sequenced in a study of CD8+CD57+ T cells in acquired aplastic anemia. Template material for TCR beta VDJ and CDR3 profiling consisted of genomic DNA. TCRdb re-analysed the reads in MiXCR, keeping a single row per CDR3 protein. This sample carries about 98,000 distinct CDR3 sequences, approximately 73% of them seen once, and the ten largest clones take more than 55%. Patients chosen for sequencing had CD8+CD57+ cells that had expanded, as shown by flow cytometry. The sample was sorted CD4+, CD8+, or CD8+CD57+ T cells (not recorded which) from PBMCs. The receptors stem from a human donor with aplastic anemia.

In this sample, this clonotype turned up many times. The CDR3 reads CASSPAGSGYEQYF. The CDR3 region has the DNA TGTGCCAGCAGTCCAGCAGGGTCTGGCTACGAGCAGTACTTC. The chain is built from TRBV27 and TRBJ2-7; D might be TRBD1 (5 bases). This CDR3 is 14 amino acids long. Germline V lookup: CDR1 MNHEY, CDR2 SMNVEV (reference sequence). V lost 5 bases, J lost 3 bases, and 14 bases lay in between.

This clonotype occurred a few times. The CDR3 DNA follows: TGTGCCAGCAGTCATAATAGCGGGCAGACCCAGTACTTC. This translates into CASSHNSGQTQYF. The rearrangement uses TRBV12-3 or TRBV12-4 and TRBJ2-5; 7 nucleotides match TRBD2. This CDR3 comprises 13 residues. V trimming: 5 bases; J trimming: 6 bases; junction bases outside the gene matches: 6.

The genes are TRBV29-1 and TRBJ2-7; no reliable D call. Germline-derived CDR1 and CDR2 are SQVTM and ANQGSEA. The CDR3 consists of 11 residues. V gave up 4 bases and J gave up 3 bases, with 7 bases separating them. CDR3 sequence reads: CSVGSDYEQYF. CDR3 in DNA: TGCAGCGTTGGGTCCGACTACGAGCAGTACTTC.

This clonotype was counted at least ten times. The V and J genes are TRBV7-9 and TRBJ1-5; 10 bases are shared with TRBD1. V trimming: 5 bases; J trimming: 3 bases; junction bases outside the gene matches: 10. The germline CDR1 and CDR2 sequences are SEHNR and FQNEAQ (reference sequence). The CDR3 contains 17 residues. DNA of the CDR3: TGTGCCAGCAGCCCGACCGGGACAGGGGCACCCAATCAGCCCCAGCATTTT. It yields the protein CASSPTGTGAPNQPQHF.

The rearrangement links TRBV7-9 to TRBJ2-7, with 7 bases matching TRBD2. Trimming took 5 bases from V and 2 from J; bases not matched to a gene: 9. In germline, CDR1 is SEHNR, CDR2 FQNEAQ (reference sequence). This CDR3 has 15 amino acids. The CDR3 is CASSPPSGLTYEQYF. CDR3 coding DNA: TGTGCCAGCAGCCCCCCTAGCGGACTTACCTACGAGCAGTACTTC.

CDR3 sequence reads: CASSRDRVEKLFF. As DNA, the CDR3 is TGTGCCAGCAGCCGGGACAGGGTTGAAAAACTGTTTTTT. This rearrangement joins TRBV6-4 to TRBJ1-4, with 9 bases that match TRBD1. V lost 6 bases to trimming and J lost 7 bases; unmatched junction nucleotides: 3. This CDR3 region has 13 residues. CDR1 MRHNA and CDR2 SNTAGT come from the germline V gene.

In DNA, the CDR3 is TGTGCCAGTAGACAGGGTGGTTCACCCCTCCACTTT. This translates into CASRQGGSPLHF. The chain links TRBV19 to TRBJ1-6; weak D call: TRBD1 (6 bases). The CDR3 length is 12 residues. V was pared by 6 bases and J by 9 bases, with 9 bases between. Germline CDR1 and CDR2: LNHDA and SQIVND (reference sequence).

The J gene is TRBJ2-5, the V gene TRBV7-9; weak D call: TRBD2 (6 bases). V was trimmed by 5 bases and J by 2 bases, leaving 12 bases between them. Germline CDR1 and CDR2: SEHNR and FQNEAQ (reference sequence). The CDR3 sequence is 14 residues long. CDR3 amino acids: CASSPPAGQETQYF. The CDR3 DNA sequence: TGTGCCAGCAGCCCACCCGCGGGACAAGAGACCCAGTACTTC.

This clonotype was detected a few times. This chain joins TRBV24-1 and TRBJ1-1, with D unclear. The V end was cut by 4 bases, the J end by 1 base, with 9 bases between. CDR3 size: 14 residues. Germline CDR1 and CDR2: KGHDR and SFDVKD. The CDR3 DNA follows: TGTGCCACCAGTGACCCGAATACGAACACTGAAGCTTTCTTT. The encoded protein is CATSDPNTNTEAFF.

The chain is built from TRBV15 and TRBJ1-1; the D gene is possibly TRBD1 (5 bases). V was pared by 0 bases and J by 11 bases, with 19 bases between. Germline assignment: CDR1 LNHNV and CDR2 YYDKDF (reference sequence). This CDR3 is built from 15 residues. CDR3 nucleotide sequence: TGTGCCACCAGCAGAGATCGTAAGGGGCCCAGAGAGGCTTTCTTT. Amino acid sequence: CATSRDRKGPREAFF.

The chain recombines TRBV20-1 with TRBJ1-5, with 10 positions matching TRBD1. Trimming removed 3 bases from V and 9 bases from J; junction bases left unmatched: 8. The CDR3 totals 14 residues. Germline CDR1 reads DFQATT; CDR2 reads SNEGSKA (reference sequence). Here the CDR3 DNA reads TGCAGTGCTAGTCCCGGGACAGGGGTGTTGCCCCAGCATTTT. Its translation is CSASPGTGVLPQHF.

The chain uses TRBV15 and TRBJ1-2; D is possibly TRBD1 (6 bases). The CDR3 loop spans 13 amino acids. Germline CDR1 LNHNV, CDR2 YYDKDF (reference sequence). Trimming left V 3 bases short and J 7 bases short, with 12 bases between. This CDR3 is CATSSRGIGGYTF. The CDR3 region has the DNA TGTGCCACCAGCAGCAGGGGAATTGGTGGCTACACCTTC. The full variable domain, completed using reference TRBV15 and TRBJ1-2, is DAMVIQNPRYQVTQFGKPVTLSCSQTLNHNVMYWYQQKSSQAPKLLFHYYDKDFNNEADTPDNFQSRRPNTSFCFLDIRSPGLGDTAMYLCATSSRGIGGYTFGSGTRLTVV.

This chain uses TRBV5-4 with TRBJ1-3, with a tentative D call TRBD1 (5 bases). From germline, CDR1 is SGHNT and CDR2 YYREEE (reference sequence). The V end was cut by 0 bases, the J end by 1 base, with 11 bases between. CDR3 length equals 16 residues. CDR3 in amino acids: CASSLGGALSGNTIYF. The CDR3 bases are TGTGCCAGCAGCTTGGGAGGGGCGCTTTCTGGAAACACCATATATTTT.

The rearrangement uses TRBV20-1 and TRBJ2-7; 10 nucleotides agree with TRBD2. Germline CDR1 is DFQATT and CDR2 is SNEGSKA (reference sequence). The CDR3 consists of 16 residues. J lost 7 bases, V lost 4 bases, and 16 bases had no gene match. The CDR3 nucleotides read TGCAGTGCTACGGACAGGGAGCGGGAGGGCCTATGGGAGCAGTACTTC. Translated, it gives CSATDREREGLWEQYF.

This clonotype has only one observation. V usage is TRBV10-3 and J usage is TRBJ1-1; D remains unclear. V was clipped by 3 bases and J by 10 bases, with 12 bases between them. The CDR3 sequence is 12 residues long. CDR1 ENHRY and CDR2 SYGVKD come from the germline V gene. The CDR3 sequence: CAISEAFSTAFF. The CDR3 DNA sequence: TGTGCCATCAGTGAAGCGTTCTCGACAGCTTTCTTT.